The TCR beta chain under discussion was sequenced for a study of metastatic and nonmetastatic thyroid tumors. TCRdb called clones again from the PCR reads with MiXCR. The sample lists 37,000 or so clones; about 17% were seen once. Until they underwent thyroid surgery, no patient had received any treatment. This clone was recorded many times. The sample consisted of blood. The clonotype originates from a female donor with papillary thyroid cancer or a benign thyroid nodule (not recorded which). Some clones in this sample may be carry-over from other donors' samples.

The CDR3 loop is CASSFQTDAGELFF. The CDR3, as DNA: TGTGCCAGCAGCTTTCAGACGGACGCCGGGGAGCTGTTTTTT. The chain combines TRBV7-6 with TRBJ2-2; D is ambiguous. The germline V and J ends were trimmed by 3 bases and 6 bases, with 11 bases remaining between them. The CDR3 length is 14 residues. From germline, CDR1 is SGHVS and CDR2 FNYEAQ.